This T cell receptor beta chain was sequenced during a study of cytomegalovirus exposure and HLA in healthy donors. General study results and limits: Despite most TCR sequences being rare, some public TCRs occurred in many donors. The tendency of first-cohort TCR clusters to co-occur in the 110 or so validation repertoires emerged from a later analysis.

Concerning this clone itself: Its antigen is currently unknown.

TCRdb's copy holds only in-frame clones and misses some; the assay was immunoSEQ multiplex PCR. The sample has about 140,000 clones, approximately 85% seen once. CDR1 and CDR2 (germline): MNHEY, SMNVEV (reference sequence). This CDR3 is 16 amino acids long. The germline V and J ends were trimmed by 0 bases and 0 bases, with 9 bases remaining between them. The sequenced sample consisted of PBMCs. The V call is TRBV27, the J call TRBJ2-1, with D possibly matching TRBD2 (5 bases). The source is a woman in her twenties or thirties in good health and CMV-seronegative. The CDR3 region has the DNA TGTGCCAGCAGTTTATCCGGTGGGAGCTCCTACAATGAGCAGTTCTTC. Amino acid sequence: CASSLSGGSSYNEQFF.